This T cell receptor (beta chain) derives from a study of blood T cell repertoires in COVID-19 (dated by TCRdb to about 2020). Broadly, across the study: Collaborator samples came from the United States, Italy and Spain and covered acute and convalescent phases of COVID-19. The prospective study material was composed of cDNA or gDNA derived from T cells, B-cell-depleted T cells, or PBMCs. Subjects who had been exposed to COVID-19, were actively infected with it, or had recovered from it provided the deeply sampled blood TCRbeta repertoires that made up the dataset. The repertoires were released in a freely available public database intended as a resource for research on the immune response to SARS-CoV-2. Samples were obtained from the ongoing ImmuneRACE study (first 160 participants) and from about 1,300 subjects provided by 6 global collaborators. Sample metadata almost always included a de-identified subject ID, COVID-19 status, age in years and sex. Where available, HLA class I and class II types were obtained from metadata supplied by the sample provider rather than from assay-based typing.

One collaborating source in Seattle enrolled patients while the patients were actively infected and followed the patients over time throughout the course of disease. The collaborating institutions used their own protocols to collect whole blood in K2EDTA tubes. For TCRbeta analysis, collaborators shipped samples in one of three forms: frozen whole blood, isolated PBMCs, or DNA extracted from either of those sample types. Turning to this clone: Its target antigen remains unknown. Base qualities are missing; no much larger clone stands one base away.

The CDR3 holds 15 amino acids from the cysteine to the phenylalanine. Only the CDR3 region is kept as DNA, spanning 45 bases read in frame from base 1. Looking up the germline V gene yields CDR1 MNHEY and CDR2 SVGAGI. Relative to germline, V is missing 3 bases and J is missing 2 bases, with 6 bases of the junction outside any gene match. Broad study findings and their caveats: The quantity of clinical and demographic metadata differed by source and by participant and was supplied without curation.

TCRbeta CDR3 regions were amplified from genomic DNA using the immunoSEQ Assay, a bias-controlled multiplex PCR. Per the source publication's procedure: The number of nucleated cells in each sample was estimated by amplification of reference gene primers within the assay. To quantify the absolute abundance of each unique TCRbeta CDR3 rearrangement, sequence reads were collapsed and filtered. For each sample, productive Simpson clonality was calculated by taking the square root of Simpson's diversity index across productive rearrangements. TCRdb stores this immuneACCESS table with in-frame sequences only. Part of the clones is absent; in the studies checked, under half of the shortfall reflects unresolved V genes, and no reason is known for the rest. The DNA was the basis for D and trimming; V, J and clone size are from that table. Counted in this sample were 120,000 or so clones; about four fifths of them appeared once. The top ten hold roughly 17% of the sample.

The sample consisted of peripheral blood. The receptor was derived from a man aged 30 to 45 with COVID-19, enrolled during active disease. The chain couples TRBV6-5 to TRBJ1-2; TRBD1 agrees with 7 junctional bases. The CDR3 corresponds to CASSYRQGENYGYTF. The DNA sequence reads TGTGCCAGCAGTTATAGACAGGGTGAGAACTATGGCTACACCTTC.